Listed below are T cell receptor beta chains from one sample, sequenced in a study of OX40 agonist ivuxolimab in advanced cancers. This table comes from immunoSEQ multiplex PCR, and its TCRdb copy is limited to in-frame clones, with some not included. The table shows roughly 56,000 clones, with roughly 77% occurring only once. The sequencing used CD4+ or CD8+ T cells sorted from blood, collected in a trial of the OX40 agonist ivuxolimab. The receptors here all came from an adult with an advanced solid tumor such as melanoma, head and neck, liver or kidney cancer. The CDR3 runs from the conserved cysteine through the conserved F or W. Fields, in order: J gene, clone size, D gene, V gene, CDR3 protein, CDR3 DNA. The D gene is left open where the match is weak. Clone size is stated in some rows and not others, as once, few, many or a class when expanded.

j_call: TRBJ2-7; clone_size: NA; d_call: NA; v_call: TRBV11-3; cdr3_aa: CASSLDRTLSYEQYF; cdr3_nt: TGTGCCAGCAGCTTAGATAGGACACTCTCCTACGAGCAGTACTTC
j_call: TRBJ2-7; clone_size: NA; d_call: TRBD2; v_call: TRBV7-2; cdr3_aa: CASSLSSGPRYEQYF; cdr3_nt: TGTGCCAGCAGCTTAAGTAGCGGGCCGCGGTACGAGCAGTACTTC
j_call: TRBJ1-5; clone_size: NA; d_call: NA; v_call: TRBV27; cdr3_aa: CASRAEAGNSNQPQHF; cdr3_nt: TGTGCCAGCAGGGCGGAGGCAGGTAATAGCAATCAGCCCCAGCATTTT
j_call: TRBJ2-1; clone_size: NA; d_call: TRBD2; v_call: TRBV6-1; cdr3_aa: CASSEYRRTSGIDEQFF; cdr3_nt: TGTGCCAGCAGTGAATATCGTAGGACTAGCGGGATCGATGAGCAGTTCTTC
j_call: TRBJ2-5; clone_size: NA; d_call: TRBD2; v_call: TRBV11-3; cdr3_aa: CASSPRGRQRGDGETQYF; cdr3_nt: TGTGCCAGCAGCCCCAGAGGGAGACAGCGGGGCGACGGAGAGACCCAGTACTTC
j_call: TRBJ1-4; clone_size: NA; d_call: NA; v_call: TRBV5-1; cdr3_aa: CASSALGNEKLFF; cdr3_nt: TGCGCCAGCAGCGCTTTAGGTAATGAAAAACTGTTTTTT
j_call: TRBJ1-2; clone_size: NA; d_call: NA; v_call: TRBV28; cdr3_aa: CASSPHSTGYGYTF; cdr3_nt: TGTGCCAGCAGTCCCCACTCGACAGGCTATGGCTACACCTTC
j_call: TRBJ1-5; clone_size: NA; d_call: NA; v_call: TRBV7-8; cdr3_aa: CASSGRDSSNQPQHF; cdr3_nt: TGTGCCAGCAGCGGAAGAGACAGTAGCAATCAGCCCCAGCATTTT
j_call: TRBJ2-7; clone_size: NA; d_call: NA; v_call: TRBV15; cdr3_aa: CATSVRGYEQYF; cdr3_nt: TGTGCCACCAGCGTCCGGGGGTACGAGCAGTACTTC
j_call: TRBJ1-1; clone_size: NA; d_call: TRBD1; v_call: TRBV6-5; cdr3_aa: CASSYPRGQGGTEAFF; cdr3_nt: TGTGCCAGCAGTTACCCGCGGGGACAGGGTGGCACTGAAGCTTTCTTT
j_call: TRBJ2-2; clone_size: NA; d_call: NA; v_call: TRBV5-1; cdr3_aa: CASSLERAGSSTGELFF; cdr3_nt: TGCGCCAGCAGCTTGGAGCGGGCAGGATCCAGCACCGGGGAGCTGTTTTTT
j_call: TRBJ2-7; clone_size: NA; d_call: NA; v_call: TRBV5-1; cdr3_aa: CASSPRTEKIAEQYF; cdr3_nt: TGCGCCAGCAGCCCGAGGACAGAGAAAATCGCCGAGCAGTACTTC
j_call: TRBJ2-7; clone_size: NA; d_call: TRBD2; v_call: TRBV7-9; cdr3_aa: CASSLVASGRSAYEQYF; cdr3_nt: TGTGCCAGCAGCTTAGTAGCTAGCGGGAGAAGTGCGTACGAGCAGTACTTC
j_call: TRBJ2-2; clone_size: NA; d_call: TRBD1; v_call: TRBV5-1; cdr3_aa: CASRLGTANTGELFF; cdr3_nt: TGCGCCAGCAGATTGGGGACAGCGAACACCGGGGAGCTGTTTTTT
j_call: TRBJ1-5; clone_size: NA; d_call: NA; v_call: TRBV21-1; cdr3_aa: CASSKGWIESGGRIDQPQHF; cdr3_nt: TGTGCCAGCAGCAAAGGCTGGATCGAATCGGGGGGAAGGATCGATCAGCCCCAGCATTTT
j_call: TRBJ2-5; clone_size: NA; d_call: NA; v_call: TRBV5-4; cdr3_aa: CASSPPGVRETQYF; cdr3_nt: TGTGCCAGCAGCCCCCCAGGGGTCAGGGAGACCCAGTACTTC
j_call: TRBJ2-1; clone_size: NA; d_call: NA; v_call: TRBV28; cdr3_aa: CASLNPEGQNEQFF; cdr3_nt: TGTGCCAGCCTAAATCCGGAAGGGCAGAATGAGCAGTTCTTC
j_call: TRBJ2-7; clone_size: NA; d_call: TRBD1; v_call: TRBV19; cdr3_aa: CASSIRQGTGEQYF; cdr3_nt: TGTGCCAGTAGTATCCGACAGGGGACGGGTGAGCAGTACTTC
j_call: TRBJ2-1; clone_size: NA; d_call: NA; v_call: TRBV30; cdr3_aa: CAWSRTAGVNEQFF; cdr3_nt: TGTGCCTGGAGTAGGACCGCGGGTGTCAATGAGCAGTTCTTC
j_call: TRBJ1-3; clone_size: NA; d_call: NA; v_call: TRBV7-9; cdr3_aa: CASSLGAGVFSGNTIYF; cdr3_nt: TGTGCCAGCAGCTTAGGGGCAGGCGTCTTCTCTGGAAACACCATATATTTT
j_call: TRBJ1-6; clone_size: NA; d_call: NA; v_call: TRBV19; cdr3_aa: CAKTLNTGNSPLHF; cdr3_nt: TGTGCCAAAACTCTTAACACGGGAAATTCACCCCTCCACTTT
j_call: TRBJ1-1; clone_size: NA; d_call: NA; v_call: TRBV2; cdr3_aa: CASSESTPNTEAFF; cdr3_nt: TGTGCCAGCAGTGAAAGTACACCGAACACTGAAGCTTTCTTT
j_call: TRBJ1-3; clone_size: NA; d_call: NA; v_call: TRBV19; cdr3_aa: CASSIWGYSGNTIYF; cdr3_nt: TGTGCCAGTAGTATTTGGGGTTACTCTGGAAACACCATATATTTT
j_call: TRBJ2-1; clone_size: NA; d_call: NA; v_call: TRBV6-1; cdr3_aa: CASSPDFRSYNEQFF; cdr3_nt: TGTGCCAGCAGTCCGGACTTTCGGTCCTACAATGAGCAGTTCTTC
j_call: TRBJ2-7; clone_size: NA; d_call: NA; v_call: TRBV19; cdr3_aa: CASSRWGGKSYEQYF; cdr3_nt: TGTGCCAGCTCAAGATGGGGCGGGAAGTCCTACGAGCAGTACTTC
j_call: TRBJ2-3; clone_size: NA; d_call: NA; v_call: TRBV18; cdr3_aa: CASTPQGGTDTQYF; cdr3_nt: TGTGCCAGCACACCACAGGGGGGGACAGATACGCAGTATTTT
j_call: TRBJ2-7; clone_size: NA; d_call: NA; v_call: TRBV15; cdr3_aa: CATSRGQTFNEQYF; cdr3_nt: TGTGCCACCAGCAGGGGACAAACTTTCAACGAGCAGTACTTC
j_call: TRBJ2-5; clone_size: NA; d_call: NA; v_call: TRBV2; cdr3_aa: CASSAQRQETQYF; cdr3_nt: TGTGCCAGCAGTGCCCAGCGGCAAGAGACCCAGTACTTC
j_call: TRBJ2-7; clone_size: NA; d_call: TRBD1; v_call: TRBV27; cdr3_aa: CASSVQPGQSYEQYF; cdr3_nt: TGTGCCAGCAGTGTCCAACCGGGACAGTCCTACGAGCAGTACTTC
j_call: TRBJ2-3; clone_size: NA; d_call: NA; v_call: TRBV21-1; cdr3_aa: CASSKDVDTQYF; cdr3_nt: TGTGCCAGCAGCAAAGACGTAGATACGCAGTATTTT
j_call: TRBJ2-3; clone_size: NA; d_call: TRBD1; v_call: TRBV18; cdr3_aa: CASSPQGARGTDTQYF; cdr3_nt: TGTGCCAGCTCTCCTCAGGGGGCAAGGGGCACAGATACGCAGTATTTT
j_call: TRBJ2-1; clone_size: NA; d_call: TRBD1; v_call: TRBV5-1; cdr3_aa: CASSPGTATNEQFF; cdr3_nt: TGCGCCAGCAGCCCCGGGACAGCAACGAATGAGCAGTTCTTC
j_call: TRBJ2-1; clone_size: NA; d_call: NA; v_call: TRBV18; cdr3_aa: CASSPGAQGINEQFF; cdr3_nt: TGTGCCAGCTCCCCAGGGGCCCAGGGGATTAATGAGCAGTTCTTC
j_call: TRBJ2-3; clone_size: NA; d_call: NA; v_call: TRBV2; cdr3_aa: CASSRDFASMADTQYF; cdr3_nt: TGTGCCAGCAGCCGAGATTTCGCATCGATGGCAGATACGCAGTATTTT
j_call: TRBJ2-1; clone_size: NA; d_call: NA; v_call: TRBV7-9; cdr3_aa: CASSLGGYVGIHEQFF; cdr3_nt: TGTGCCAGCAGCTTAGGGGGATATGTAGGTATACATGAGCAGTTCTTC
j_call: TRBJ1-3; clone_size: NA; d_call: NA; v_call: TRBV14; cdr3_aa: CASSQDTFSGNTIYF; cdr3_nt: TGTGCCAGCAGCCAAGACACGTTCTCTGGAAACACCATATATTTT
j_call: TRBJ1-2; clone_size: NA; d_call: NA; v_call: TRBV6-1; cdr3_aa: CASSEALLNYGYTF; cdr3_nt: TGTGCCAGCAGTGAAGCGCTCCTTAACTATGGCTACACCTTC
j_call: TRBJ2-5; clone_size: NA; d_call: NA; v_call: TRBV11-1; cdr3_aa: CASSLGPEETQYF; cdr3_nt: TGTGCCAGCAGCTTAGGACCAGAGGAGACCCAGTACTTC
j_call: TRBJ2-1; clone_size: NA; d_call: NA; v_call: TRBV5-4; cdr3_aa: CASSLWVSSYNEQFF; cdr3_nt: TGTGCCAGCAGCTTGTGGGTTAGCTCCTACAATGAGCAGTTCTTC
j_call: TRBJ2-3; clone_size: NA; d_call: TRBD1; v_call: TRBV10-3; cdr3_aa: CAIRKTGVTDTQYF; cdr3_nt: TGTGCCATCAGAAAGACAGGGGTCACAGATACGCAGTATTTT
j_call: TRBJ2-5; clone_size: NA; d_call: NA; v_call: TRBV6-5; cdr3_aa: CASSSGMALKQETQYF; cdr3_nt: TGTGCCAGCAGTTCCGGTATGGCGTTAAAACAAGAGACCCAGTACTTC
j_call: TRBJ1-5; clone_size: NA; d_call: TRBD1; v_call: TRBV19; cdr3_aa: CASSGGDRKAHQPQHF; cdr3_nt: TGTGCCAGTAGTGGGGGGGACAGGAAAGCCCATCAGCCCCAGCATTTT
j_call: TRBJ2-6; clone_size: few; d_call: TRBD1; v_call: TRBV18; cdr3_aa: CASSRQGSGANVLTF; cdr3_nt: TGTGCCAGCTCCAGACAGGGCTCTGGGGCCAACGTCCTGACTTTC
j_call: TRBJ2-1; clone_size: NA; d_call: NA; v_call: TRBV2; cdr3_aa: CASPALQNEQFF; cdr3_nt: TGTGCCAGCCCGGCCCTTCAGAATGAGCAGTTCTTC
j_call: TRBJ1-5; clone_size: NA; d_call: TRBD1; v_call: TRBV19; cdr3_aa: CASSRPDREDQPQHF; cdr3_nt: TGTGCCAGTAGCCGTCCAGACAGGGAGGATCAGCCCCAGCATTTT
j_call: TRBJ2-2; clone_size: NA; d_call: TRBD2; v_call: TRBV6-6; cdr3_aa: CASSLSGVSYTGELFF; cdr3_nt: TGTGCCAGCAGCCTTAGCGGGGTGTCGTACACCGGGGAGCTGTTTTTT
j_call: TRBJ2-7; clone_size: NA; d_call: TRBD2; v_call: TRBV7-2; cdr3_aa: CASSYKAGGAYEQYF; cdr3_nt: TGTGCCAGCAGCTACAAAGCGGGGGGGGCTTACGAGCAGTACTTC
j_call: TRBJ2-7; clone_size: NA; d_call: NA; v_call: TRBV11-3; cdr3_aa: CASSSGTPSAYEQYF; cdr3_nt: TGTGCCAGCAGCTCAGGGACACCCTCGGCCTACGAGCAGTACTTC
j_call: TRBJ2-7; clone_size: NA; d_call: NA; v_call: TRBV15; cdr3_aa: CATSRKDSGEQYF; cdr3_nt: TGTGCCACCAGCAGAAAGGACTCTGGCGAGCAGTACTTC
j_call: TRBJ1-1; clone_size: NA; d_call: TRBD1; v_call: TRBV4-1; cdr3_aa: CASSQDPRPGTGDGTEAFF; cdr3_nt: TGCGCCAGCAGCCAAGATCCTCGTCCCGGGACAGGGGATGGCACTGAAGCTTTCTTT
j_call: TRBJ2-7; clone_size: NA; d_call: NA; v_call: TRBV19; cdr3_aa: CASSIDFLGAGASYEQYF; cdr3_nt: TGTGCCAGTAGTATAGACTTTCTTGGGGCGGGGGCCTCCTACGAGCAGTACTTC
j_call: TRBJ2-2; clone_size: once; d_call: TRBD1; v_call: TRBV5-4; cdr3_aa: CASSLWDRATGELFF; cdr3_nt: TGTGCCAGCAGCTTGTGGGACAGGGCCACCGGGGAGCTGTTTTTT
j_call: TRBJ1-1; clone_size: NA; d_call: NA; v_call: TRBV11-2; cdr3_aa: CASSPRTDTEAFF; cdr3_nt: TGTGCCAGCAGCCCCCGGACAGACACTGAAGCTTTCTTT
j_call: TRBJ1-2; clone_size: NA; d_call: NA; v_call: TRBV11-3; cdr3_aa: CASSLGGGQGAYGYTF; cdr3_nt: TGTGCCAGCAGCCTCGGAGGTGGGCAGGGAGCCTATGGCTACACCTTC
j_call: TRBJ2-7; clone_size: NA; d_call: TRBD2; v_call: TRBV28; cdr3_aa: CASSLAGREEQYF; cdr3_nt: TGTGCCAGCAGTTTAGCGGGGAGGGAGGAGCAGTACTTC